The entry below describes one T cell receptor beta chain. Its cognate antigen is unknown. The sample belongs to a study of CXCR3-negative and CXCR3-positive naive CD8 T cells. Whole-study results and caveats: Naive subsets were similarly diverse, while memory CD8+ repertoires were much less diverse. Naive cells used TRBV-TRBJ genes in much the same way whether CXCR3-negative or CXCR3-positive; memory cells did not. Partial loss of CXCR3 expression followed cryopreservation; most assays used fresh PBMCs. TRB CDR3 properties served as the basis for inferring TCR strength, and surface CD5 was comparable between naive subsets. Hydrophobicity was higher for TRB CDR3s found in CXCR3-positive naive cells than in CXCR3-negative naive cells.

This CDR3 contains 16 residues. The germline V gene encodes CDR1 LGHNA and CDR2 YSLEER. UMI labels and 5' RACE were used to prepare the TRB cDNA libraries. TCRdb reworked the 5' RACE reads into one entry per CDR3 protein, no DNA. The sample has fewer than 90,000 distinct CDR3 sequences. The chain is built from TRBV4-3 and TRBJ2-1; the D gene TCRdb calls, TRBD1, cannot be checked with no DNA. The sequenced material came from naive CXCR3+ CD8+ T cells from blood. Sample subset: CD45RO-CCR7+CD27+CD95- naive CD8+ T cells expressing CXCR3 (TNR3+). The source of this sequence is a human donor in good health. Some clones in this sample may be carry-over from other donors' samples. This CDR3 is CASSQEPRGSYNEQFF.